The next 28 T cell receptor beta chains were all read from a single sample in a study of long-term antiretroviral therapy in people with HIV (dated by TCRdb to 2021 to 2024). The immunoSEQ hsTCRB v3.0 assay was used at survey level resolution to sequence the TRB variable region. The immuneACCESS repertoire file appears here via TCRdb, limited to in-frame rearrangements. These files lack a portion of the clones; in checked studies, under half of the deficit traces to unresolved V genes, and the cause of the others is not known. This sample comprises fewer than 40,000 clones, 70% to 90% of them detected only once. In total, the top ten clones hold more than 4% of the sample. Sequenced material: unsorted PBMCs, taken 1.2 years after starting antiretroviral therapy. Source of these receptors: a woman between 50 and 59 years old with HIV.

The chain joins TRBV18 to TRBJ1-2, with TRBD1 identical over 9 bases. Germline values: CDR1 KGHSH, CDR2 LQKENI. Losses at the gene ends were 3 bases for V and 8 bases for J; bases not matched to a gene: 10. The CDR3 is made up of 15 amino acids. CDR3 DNA: TGTGCCAGCTCACCCATGGGACAGGGAAGTTACGGCTACACCTTC. This sequence encodes CASSPMGQGSYGYTF.

This clone came up once. The J gene is TRBJ2-7, the V gene TRBV4-1; D is unclear. CDR3 length equals 13 residues. CDR1 MGHRA and CDR2 YSYEKL come from the germline V gene. Trimming took 0 bases from V and 2 from J, leaving 5 bases between them. CDR3: CASSQDRAYEQYF. The DNA of the CDR3 is TGCGCCAGCAGCCAAGATCGCGCCTACGAGCAGTACTTC.

The J gene is TRBJ2-7, the V gene TRBV27; TRBD1 agrees at 9 bases. CDR1 is MNHEY and CDR2 is SMNVEV in the germline V gene (reference sequence). The CDR3 has 14 amino acids. The junction had 4 bases not matched to a gene; V was cut back by 3 bases and J by 4 bases. The CDR3 nucleotides read TGTGCCAGCAGTTTTACAGGGGGCGATTACGAGCAGTACTTC. Amino acids: CASSFTGGDYEQYF.

This sequence joins TRBV29-1 and TRBJ1-2, with 8 bases aligning to TRBD1. The germline V gene encodes CDR1 SQVTM and CDR2 ANQGSEA. With 6 bases clipped from V and 3 bases from J, the junction kept 9 bases outside the gene matches. CDR3 size: 14 residues. The DNA for the CDR3 is TGCAGCGTGGGCCGGACAGGGTTAGACTATGGCTACACCTTC. Translation: CSVGRTGLDYGYTF.

The chain is built from TRBV14 and TRBJ1-1; D is perhaps TRBD1 (5 bases). This CDR3 is 14 amino acids long. With 5 bases removed from V and 7 bases from J, the gap between germline ends came to 17 bases. CDR1 and CDR2 (germline): SGHDN, FVKESK. CDR3 DNA: TGTGCCAGCAGCAAAGCAGGTTTAAGGGGTGAAGCTTTCTTT. Encoded protein: CASSKAGLRGEAFF.

This chain joins TRBV5-1 and TRBJ2-7; D gene uncertain. Trimming cost V 0 bases and J 3 bases, with 10 bases left between them. There are 14 residues in the CDR3. The germline CDR1 and CDR2 sequences are SGHRS and YFSETQ. The CDR3 sequence: CASSLVGIGYEQYF. The CDR3 nucleotides are TGCGCCAGCAGCTTGGTGGGGATCGGCTACGAGCAGTACTTC.

V is TRBV7-9 and J is TRBJ1-2, with D possibly TRBD1 on 5 matching bases. Trimming removed 2 bases at V and 8 bases at J, with 21 bases between. The germline CDR1 and CDR2 sequences are SEHNR and FQNEAQ (reference sequence). This CDR3 region has 16 residues. The CDR3 nucleotides are TGTGCCAGCAGCTTAAACTCAGGGCAATTAGGGAGAGGCTACACCTTC. Its translation: CASSLNSGQLGRGYTF.

V and J are TRBV12-5 and TRBJ1-5, with 7 bases identical to TRBD1. From germline, CDR1 is LGHNT and CDR2 FRNRAP. V gave up 0 bases and J gave up 4 bases; unmatched junction bases: 6. This CDR3 is 16 amino acids long. The CDR3, as DNA: TGTGCTAGTGGTTTGGTACAAGGGGGCCCAAATCAGCCCCAGCATTTT. Translating it yields CASGLVQGGPNQPQHF. The entire variable domain, with the rest obtained from reference TRBV12-5 and TRBJ1-5, is as follows: DARVTQTPRHKVTEMGQEVTMRCQPILGHNTVFWYRQTMMQGLELLAYFRNRAPLDDSGMPKDRFSAEMPDATLATLKIQPSEPRDSAVYFCASGLVQGGPNQPQHFGDGTRLSIL.

V and J are TRBV11-3 and TRBJ2-1; 7 positions match TRBD2. The junction had 3 bases not matched to a gene; V was cut back by 0 bases and J by 7 bases. Germline V lookup: CDR1 SGHNT, CDR2 YENEEA. This CDR3 region has 14 residues. The CDR3 loop is CASSLDQAGNEQFF. The CDR3 DNA sequence: TGTGCCAGCAGCTTAGATCAAGCGGGGAATGAGCAGTTCTTC.

The J gene is TRBJ2-7, the V gene TRBV18, with 7 bases matching TRBD1. There are 16 residues in the CDR3. V was clipped by 2 bases and J by 2 bases; unmatched bases: 9. The germline V gene has CDR1 KGHSH and CDR2 LQKENI. The CDR3 reads CASSPGAGTGAYEQYF. The CDR3 region has the DNA TGTGCCAGCTCACCAGGCGCCGGAACAGGGGCCTACGAGCAGTACTTC.

In its sample, this clone was seen a few times. This chain links TRBV2 with TRBJ1-6, with D maybe TRBD1 (5 bases). The CDR3 runs to 13 residues. Per the germline V gene, CDR1 is SNHLY and CDR2 is FYNNEI. Between the trimmed V and J ends, which lost 7 bases and 9 bases, there was a span of 13 bases. The CDR3 DNA reads TGTGCCAGCACCGGGGCGAACGGTTCACCCCTCCACTTT. Protein sequence: CASTGANGSPLHF.

Only one count was recorded for this clone. This sequence joins TRBV27 and TRBJ1-1; D is unclear. The length of the CDR3 is 15 residues. The germline V gene has CDR1 MNHEY and CDR2 SMNVEV (reference sequence). The germline V and J ends were trimmed by 5 bases and 1 base, with 14 bases remaining between them. The chain's CDR3 is CASSPPRGRNTEAFF. The CDR3 nucleotides read TGTGCCAGCAGTCCCCCTCGGGGTAGGAACACTGAAGCTTTCTTT.

The rearrangement joins TRBV9 to TRBJ1-6; no firm D call. The germline CDR1 and CDR2 sequences are SGDLS and YYNGEE. The V end was cut by 3 bases, the J end by 0 bases, with 13 bases between. The CDR3 has 17 amino acids. CDR3 coding DNA: TGTGCCAGCAGCGCCCAGCAGGAGAGCTCCTATAATTCACCCCTCCACTTT. Translation: CASSAQQESSYNSPLHF.

The chain carries TRBV5-6 and TRBJ2-7; 10 bases match TRBD2. Germline CDR1 reads SGHDT; CDR2 reads YYEEEE. Trimming removed 0 bases from V and 3 bases from J; junction bases left unmatched: 9. The CDR3 spans 17 residues. The CDR3 protein is CASSLAPSGGRFYEQYF. The CDR3 DNA reads as TGTGCCAGCAGCTTGGCTCCTAGCGGGGGTCGATTCTACGAGCAGTACTTC.

V is TRBV6-6 and J is TRBJ2-3; no firm D call. This CDR3 is 15 amino acids long. Germline V gene data show CDR1 as MNHNY and CDR2 as SVGAGI (reference sequence). V gave up 7 bases and J gave up 2 bases, with 16 bases separating them. The CDR3 is CASTNVAPSTDTQYF. The CDR3, as DNA: TGTGCCAGCACCAACGTAGCCCCCTCCACAGATACGCAGTATTTT.

The J gene is TRBJ2-7, the V gene TRBV6-6; possible D gene TRBD1, 9 bases. V lost 6 bases to trimming and J lost 7 bases, with 19 bases between them. Germline CDR1 reads MNHNY; CDR2 reads SVGAGI (reference sequence). The CDR3 is 14 amino acids. The CDR3 protein is CASRGGTGTREQYF. In DNA, the CDR3 is TGTGCCAGCAGGGGCGGGACAGGGACTAGAGAGCAGTACTTC.

The chain carries TRBV19 and TRBJ2-5, with 11 bases identical to TRBD2. V gave up 4 bases and J gave up 5 bases; unmatched junction bases: 9. This CDR3 comprises 16 residues. Germline loops: CDR1 LNHDA, CDR2 SQIVND (reference sequence). The CDR3, as DNA: TGTGCCAGTAGTAGCACCGGGACTAGCGGCACGGAGACCCAGTACTTC. Translating gives CASSSTGTSGTETQYF.

This clone appeared a single time. V usage is TRBV9 and J usage is TRBJ2-1; maybe TRBD2 (5 bases). V was shortened by 3 bases and J by 5 bases, with 12 bases between the two germline ends. This CDR3 has 14 residues. Germline CDR1 reads SGDLS; CDR2 reads YYNGEE. The CDR3 coding sequence is TGTGCCAGCAGCGAGGGAGTCGGGGACAATGAGCAGTTCTTC. Protein sequence: CASSEGVGDNEQFF.

The genes are TRBV15 and TRBJ2-6; possible D gene TRBD1, 5 bases. Germline-derived CDR1 and CDR2 are LNHNV and YYDKDF (reference sequence). The CDR3 is 15 residues long. Trimming shortened V by 5 bases and J by 0 bases, and 8 bases separated the two germline ends. CDR3 region: CATSLQGSGANVLTF. The CDR3 nucleotides are TGTGCCACCAGCCTGCAGGGCTCTGGGGCCAACGTCCTGACTTTC.

The rearrangement joins TRBV6-1 to TRBJ2-5; no definite D call. This CDR3 is 14 amino acids long. Deletions cut 8 bases from V and 1 base from J, with 14 bases between. CDR1 MNHNS and CDR2 SASEGT come from the germline V gene. CDR3 protein: CASGRTLAQETQYF. The CDR3 DNA is TGTGCCAGCGGGCGGACCTTGGCCCAAGAGACCCAGTACTTC.

This chain links TRBV18 with TRBJ2-1; 8 bases align to TRBD2. Trimming at V came to 2 bases and at J to 4 bases, leaving 1 base not matched to a gene. This CDR3 has 14 amino acids. The germline CDR1 and CDR2 sequences are KGHSH and LQKENI. This CDR3 reads CASSPGGGYNEQFF. The CDR3 bases are TGTGCCAGCTCACCAGGCGGGGGGTACAATGAGCAGTTCTTC.

The J gene is TRBJ1-2, the V gene TRBV7-9, with 9 positions matching TRBD1. Unmatched junction bases numbered 11, after V lost 5 bases and J lost 4 bases. The CDR3 spans 16 residues. The germline CDR1 and CDR2 sequences are SEHNR and FQNEAQ (reference sequence). The CDR3 loop is CASSVGGDRAFYGYTF. Here the CDR3 DNA reads TGTGCCAGCAGCGTAGGGGGGGACAGGGCGTTCTATGGCTACACCTTC.

This clone occurred once. The chain uses TRBV5-1 and TRBJ2-5, with D unresolved. CDR3 length equals 13 residues. Trimming stripped 0 bases from V and 4 bases from J, with 7 bases between. CDR1 and CDR2 from the germline V gene are SGHRS and YFSETQ. This chain's CDR3 is CASSLARGETQYF. CDR3 in DNA: TGCGCCAGCAGCTTGGCTAGAGGAGAGACCCAGTACTTC.

This clone was seen a few times. The chain combines TRBV18 with TRBJ1-2; 9 bases fit TRBD1. The V gene's germline CDR1 is KGHSH and CDR2 LQKENI. Trimming cost V 6 bases and J 7 bases; bases outside gene matches: 15. The CDR3 runs to 16 residues. This chain's CDR3 is CASSQKLDRGGAGYTF. CDR3 nucleotides: TGTGCCAGCTCCCAGAAACTGGACAGGGGCGGTGCTGGCTACACCTTC.

The rearrangement uses TRBV5-6 and TRBJ2-7, with TRBD2 identical over 10 bases. Germline values: CDR1 SGHDT, CDR2 YYEEEE. The length of the CDR3 is 13 residues. J gave up 7 bases and V 1 base, and 2 bases lay outside the gene matches. The CDR3 DNA is TGTGCCAGCAGCTTGCCTAGCGGGGGTGAGCAGTACTTC. Translation gives CASSLPSGGEQYF.

The chain combines TRBV4-2 with TRBJ2-5; TRBD2 agrees at 10 bases. The V gene's germline CDR1 is LGHNA and CDR2 YNFKEQ. The trim removed 0 bases at V and 1 base at J, leaving 5 bases unmatched. There are 17 residues in the CDR3. The DNA of the CDR3 is TGTGCCAGCAGCCAAGATCCCAGCGGGGGGGCCCAAGAGACCCAGTACTTC. The encoded protein is CASSQDPSGGAQETQYF.

The chain employs TRBV6-1 and TRBJ1-2; unclear D gene. The CDR3 has 13 amino acids. In germline, CDR1 is MNHNS, CDR2 SASEGT. V lost 9 bases, J lost 4 bases, and 15 bases lay in between. The CDR3 bases are TGTGCCAGAGTAGGACGAATGATCTATGGCTACACCTTC. This gives the protein CARVGRMIYGYTF.

This chain uses TRBV27 with TRBJ2-3, with 8 nucleotides matching TRBD1. Germline CDR1 and CDR2: MNHEY and SMNVEV (reference sequence). There are 13 residues in the CDR3. V shed 7 bases and J 4 bases; nucleotides not matched to a gene: 4. CDR3 amino acids: CASTAGGADTQYF. In DNA, the CDR3 is TGTGCCAGCACGGCAGGGGGCGCAGATACGCAGTATTTT.